Listed below are T cell receptor beta chains from one sample, sequenced in a study of control samples from healthy donors and cancer patients. The data were produced by immunoSEQ multiplex PCR, yet TCRdb's version contains in-frame clones alone and is incomplete. Of approximately 160,000 clones in the sample, about 90% are singletons; the top ten hold approximately 2%. Sample: blood. All receptors derive from a woman between 40 and 50 years old in good health. Each CDR3 is given with its conserved first and last residue. The D gene is left open where the match is weak. Rows give clone size only sometimes, using once, few, many, or a class for an expanded clone.

cdr3_aa,cdr3_nt,j_call,clone_size,d_call,v_call
CASLHRGLDTEAFF,TGTGCCAGCCTACACAGGGGGCTGGACACTGAAGCTTTCTTT,TRBJ1-1,-,TRBD1,TRBV2
CASSYGQAYEQYF,TGTGCCAGCAGCTACGGACAGGCCTACGAGCAGTACTTC,TRBJ2-7,-,TRBD1,TRBV12-3/TRBV12-4
CASSITSPFGYGYTF,TGTGCCAGTAGTATAACATCCCCCTTCGGCTATGGCTACACCTTC,TRBJ1-2,once,-,TRBV19
CASSLRTGQGTSEAFF,TGTGCCAGCTCACTCCGAACCGGACAGGGGACATCTGAAGCTTTCTTT,TRBJ1-1,-,TRBD1,TRBV18
CASAPGTGGLDEQFF,TGTGCTAGTGCCCCGGGGACAGGGGGGTTGGATGAGCAGTTCTTC,TRBJ2-1,-,TRBD1,TRBV12-5
CASSLSGVYTDTQYF,TGTGCCAGCAGTTTATCGGGAGTATACACAGATACGCAGTATTTT,TRBJ2-3,-,-,TRBV27
CASSAPGTGEEYEQYF,TGTGCCAGCAGCGCCCCCGGGACAGGGGAAGAATACGAGCAGTACTTC,TRBJ2-7,-,TRBD1,TRBV5-4
CATLPGANEQFF,TGTGCCACCCTGCCCGGGGCGAATGAGCAGTTCTTC,TRBJ2-1,-,-,TRBV7-8
CASSPFSRGEDYGYTF,TGTGCCAGCAGCCCCTTTTCCAGGGGGGAGGACTATGGCTACACCTTC,TRBJ1-2,-,TRBD1,TRBV9
CASSSGPYSWSQPQHF,TGTGCCAGCAGCTCGGGACCCTATTCCTGGAGTCAGCCCCAGCATTTT,TRBJ1-5,-,-,TRBV5-6
CASSVNRGEQYF,TGTGCCAGCAGTGTTAACAGGGGAGAGCAGTACTTC,TRBJ2-7,few,TRBD1,TRBV2
CASSWGRMMGGYTF,TGTGCCAGCAGTTGGGGGAGGATGATGGGAGGCTACACCTTC,TRBJ1-2,-,-,TRBV6-5
CASSLVWGTEAFF,TGTGCCAGCAGCTTAGTGTGGGGGACTGAAGCTTTCTTT,TRBJ1-1,-,-,TRBV7-8
CASRLGTGPPDEAFF,TGCGCCAGCAGGTTGGGGACAGGGCCCCCCGATGAAGCTTTCTTT,TRBJ1-1,-,TRBD1,TRBV5-1
CAIKTGTGETDTQYF,TGTGCCATCAAAACCGGGACAGGGGAGACAGATACGCAGTATTTT,TRBJ2-3,few,TRBD1,TRBV10-3
CASSLGGRAFF,TGTGCCAGCAGCTTAGGAGGGCGCGCTTTCTTT,TRBJ1-1,-,-,TRBV7-6
CASSRQGHTYEQYF,TGTGCCAGCAGCCGACAGGGACATACCTACGAGCAGTACTTC,TRBJ2-7,few,TRBD1,TRBV7-9
CASSPRATDTQYF,TGTGCCAGCAGCCCCCGAGCCACAGATACGCAGTATTTT,TRBJ2-3,-,-,TRBV9
CASSALAGAANYGYTF,TGTGCCAGCAGCGCCCTCGCGGGCGCCGCTAACTATGGCTACACCTTC,TRBJ1-2,-,-,TRBV9
CASSPAGGPAGELFF,TGTGCCAGCAGCCCAGCGGGGGGGCCCGCCGGGGAGCTGTTTTTT,TRBJ2-2,-,TRBD2,TRBV11-3
CASSLSHQPQHF,TGTGCCAGCAGCCTCTCTCATCAGCCCCAGCATTTT,TRBJ1-5,-,-,TRBV12-3/TRBV12-4
CASSIWEGTGELFF,TGTGCCAGTAGTATATGGGAAGGCACCGGGGAGCTGTTTTTT,TRBJ2-2,-,-,TRBV19
CATFKGENTEAFF,TGTGCCACCTTTAAGGGGGAAAACACTGAAGCTTTCTTT,TRBJ1-1,few,-,TRBV6-6
CASKKEGPRAFF,TGTGCCAGCAAAAAAGAGGGGCCTCGAGCTTTCTTT,TRBJ1-1,-,-,TRBV6-6
CASSPVDSDTEAFF,TGTGCCAGCTCACCCGTGGACAGTGACACTGAAGCTTTCTTT,TRBJ1-1,-,-,TRBV18
CASSDTGVTEAFF,TGTGCCAGCAGCGATACAGGTGTCACTGAAGCTTTCTTT,TRBJ1-1,few,-,TRBV7-9
CASFETRPGLDNSPLHF,TGTGCCAGCTTCGAAACCCGGCCAGGGCTTGATAATTCACCCCTCCACTTT,TRBJ1-6,-,-,TRBV21-1
CSVLPTSGEETQYF,TGCAGCGTACTCCCGACTAGCGGTGAAGAGACCCAGTACTTC,TRBJ2-5,-,TRBD2,TRBV29-1
CASSYVLGDGYTF,TGTGCCAGCAGTTACGTTTTGGGAGATGGCTACACCTTC,TRBJ1-2,-,-,TRBV6-5
CASGLVTASSYNSPLHF,TGTGCTAGTGGTTTGGTAACAGCGAGCTCCTATAATTCACCCCTCCACTTT,TRBJ1-6,-,-,TRBV12-5
CASRGWEGGYTF,TGTGCCAGCAGAGGATGGGAAGGGGGCTACACCTTC,TRBJ1-2,-,-,TRBV27
CASSQSGVINYGYTF,TGTGCCAGCAGCCAGTCCGGAGTAATCAACTATGGCTACACCTTC,TRBJ1-2,few,-,TRBV5-6
CASRDRPVGYTF,TGTGCCAGTAGGGACCGCCCAGTCGGCTACACCTTC,TRBJ1-2,-,-,TRBV19
CASSKRQDTEAFF,TGCGCCAGCAGCAAACGACAGGACACTGAAGCTTTCTTT,TRBJ1-1,-,-,TRBV5-1
CASSPESNQPQHF,TGTGCCAGCAGCCCAGAGAGCAATCAGCCCCAGCATTTT,TRBJ1-5,-,-,TRBV2
CAVEPGGETEAFF,TGTGCCGTAGAGCCGGGAGGGGAAACTGAAGCTTTCTTT,TRBJ1-1,once,-,TRBV7-9
CASSVQGAGYGYTF,TGTGCCAGCAGTGTGCAGGGGGCAGGCTATGGATACACCTTC,TRBJ1-2,once,TRBD1,TRBV2
CASRIGGNYEQYF,TGTGCCAGCAGAATAGGGGGCAACTACGAGCAGTACTTC,TRBJ2-7,-,TRBD1,TRBV28
CASSLYGTGGQLGTGELFF,TGTGCCAGCAGCTTGTACGGGACAGGGGGCCAGTTAGGCACCGGGGAGCTGTTTTTT,TRBJ2-2,-,TRBD1,TRBV7-9
CASSPGQGSFYEKLFF,TGCGCCAGCAGTCCGGGACAGGGGAGTTTCTATGAAAAACTGTTTTTT,TRBJ1-4,-,TRBD1,TRBV10-2
CASSLVGTGIPGNTIYF,TGTGCCAGCAGCCTAGTGGGGACAGGGATACCTGGAAACACCATATATTTT,TRBJ1-3,-,TRBD1,TRBV7-2
CASSMQTGGLEKLFF,TGTGCCAGTAGTATGCAGACAGGGGGCCTTGAAAAACTGTTTTTT,TRBJ1-4,-,TRBD1,TRBV19
CASSAQVGTEAFF,TGCGCCAGCAGTGCACAGGTCGGTACTGAAGCTTTCTTT,TRBJ1-1,-,-,TRBV10-1
CASSSYTKETQYF,TGTGCCAGCAGCTCTTACACGAAAGAGACCCAGTACTTC,TRBJ2-5,-,-,TRBV5-5
CASTPVRSGNTIYF,TGTGCCTCCACCCCGGTCCGCTCTGGAAACACCATATATTTT,TRBJ1-3,-,-,TRBV6-5
CAISERGNSYEQYF,TGTGCCATCAGTGAGAGGGGCAACTCTTACGAGCAGTACTTC,TRBJ2-7,-,-,TRBV10-3
CASSQGSGGALETQYF,TGCGCCAGCAGCCAAGGCAGCGGGGGGGCCTTGGAGACCCAGTACTTC,TRBJ2-5,-,TRBD2,TRBV4-1
CASSVGVDTEAFF,TGTGCCAGCAGTGTGGGGGTGGACACTGAAGCTTTCTTT,TRBJ1-1,-,-,TRBV2